One sample yielded the 25 T cell receptor beta chains listed below, sequenced in a study of post-analysis software for immune sequencing data. These receptors have no known antigen. Study findings and constraints: There were five or six TRBV segments more frequent in patients than controls, and TRBV5-6, TRBV5-1 and TRBV20-1 were among them.

Unique molecular identifiers featured in each of the TCR beta cDNA libraries. TCRdb itself ran the PCR reads through MiXCR, one entry per CDR3 protein. This sample yields 750,000 to 950,000 distinct CDR3 sequences, of which roughly 50% are seen a single time; approximately 4.5% belongs to the top ten. The source material was blood. The receptor source for this set is a girl aged 10 to 17 with multiple sclerosis.

The V and J genes are TRBV6-5 and TRBJ2-7; D unresolved. The V end lost 0 bases, the J end lost 5 bases, and 14 bases lay between the germline ends. The germline gives CDR1 MNHEY, CDR2 SVGAGI. The CDR3 length is 15 residues. CDR3 in amino acids: CASSYSGLIPHEQYF. In nucleotides, the CDR3 is TGTGCCAGCAGTTACTCGGGTCTAATTCCCCACGAGCAGTACTTC.

This CDR3 reads CASSYARVDYTF. The CDR3 DNA sequence: TGTGCCAGCAGTTATGCCAGGGTTGACTACACCTTC. This chain joins TRBV6-2 or TRBV6-3 and TRBJ1-2; a possible D gene is TRBD1 (5 bases). The CDR3 is made up of 12 amino acids. The V gene's germline CDR1 is MNHEY and CDR2 SVGEGT. Deletions cut 3 bases from V and 10 bases from J, with 12 bases between.

This clonotype was detected a few times. This chain joins TRBV4-1 and TRBJ1-2, with 8 bases fitting TRBD1. The V segment lost 3 bases and the J segment 4 bases; nucleotides outside the gene matches: 16. CDR3 size: 18 residues. From germline, CDR1 is MGHRA and CDR2 YSYEKL. The CDR3 DNA is TGCGCCAGCAGCCATAGGACGGGACAGGCCAATCGGGGCTATGGCTACACCTTC. Translating gives CASSHRTGQANRGYGYTF.

The chain couples TRBV7-9 to TRBJ2-3; 11 bases are a match to TRBD2. The CDR3 extends over 18 amino acids. V lost 2 bases, J lost 4 bases, and 11 bases stayed unmatched. Looked up from germline, CDR1 is SEHNR and CDR2 is FQNEAQ (reference sequence). The chain's CDR3 is CASSLYVGLAGGPDTQYF. The CDR3 DNA reads TGTGCCAGCAGCTTATACGTGGGGCTAGCGGGAGGACCAGATACGCAGTATTTT.

The chain is built from TRBV7-2 and TRBJ1-1; D remains unclear. The CDR3 totals 11 residues. V lost 3 bases to trimming and J lost 10 bases, with 9 bases between them. CDR1 and CDR2 from the germline V gene are SGHTA and FQGNSA. CDR3 nucleotides: TGTGCCAGCAGCTTTTCCCGGGGAGCTTTCTTT. This sequence encodes CASSFSRGAFF.

This chain uses TRBV19 with TRBJ2-1; a weak D match, TRBD2 (7 bases). The CDR3 runs 18 residues. V was clipped by 9 bases and J by 3 bases, with 27 bases between them. Germline CDR1 LNHDA, CDR2 SQIVND (reference sequence). The CDR3 DNA sequence: TGTGCCAGCAGAAAGCGGACAGCTAGCGGTAATTTCTACAATGAGCAGTTCTTC. It encodes CASRKRTASGNFYNEQFF.

V is TRBV12-3 or TRBV12-4 and J is TRBJ2-6, with 7 bases matching TRBD1. V gave up 3 bases and J gave up 0 bases; unmatched junction bases: 8. The CDR3 sequence is 18 residues long. CDR3 loop: CASSFVGQRISGANVLTF. The CDR3 DNA is TGTGCCAGCAGTTTCGTGGGACAGCGGATCTCTGGGGCCAACGTCCTGACTTTC.

The gene calls are TRBV29-1 and TRBJ2-1; TRBD2 matches 9 bases. The CDR3 contains 17 residues. CDR1 and CDR2 from the germline V gene are SQVTM and ANQGSEA. Losses at the gene ends were 1 base for V and 0 bases for J; bases not matched to a gene: 7. CDR3 sequence reads: CSVEASGTPSSYNEQFF. The CDR3 nucleotides read TGCAGCGTTGAAGCTAGCGGGACCCCGAGCTCCTACAATGAGCAGTTCTTC.

The rearrangement uses TRBV14 and TRBJ2-3; D is unclear. From germline, CDR1 is SGHDN and CDR2 FVKESK. Trimming stripped 0 bases from V and 6 bases from J, with 16 bases between. The CDR3 loop spans 16 amino acids. CDR3 sequence: CASSQDGRLPWDTQYF. The CDR3 DNA sequence: TGTGCCAGCAGCCAAGATGGCAGACTCCCCTGGGATACGCAGTATTTT.

The gene calls are TRBV7-3 and TRBJ2-3; 9 bases align to TRBD2. The CDR3 extends over 16 amino acids. The junction had 5 bases not matched to a gene; V was cut back by 1 base and J by 3 bases. The V gene's germline CDR1 is SGHTA and CDR2 FQGTGA. CDR3 residues: CASSLSRTSVTDTQYF. In DNA, the CDR3 is TGTGCCAGCAGCTTAAGTAGGACTAGCGTTACAGATACGCAGTATTTT.

The chain recombines TRBV6-5 with TRBJ2-7; D uncertain. Trimming stripped 6 bases from V and 2 bases from J, with 17 bases between. CDR3 length: 15 residues. The germline gives CDR1 MNHEY, CDR2 SVGAGI. The CDR3 DNA sequence: TGTGCCAGCAGCCGCTGGTTGAGTCCTACCTACGAGCAGTACTTC. The encoded protein is CASSRWLSPTYEQYF.

The chain employs TRBV7-9 and TRBJ2-4; 7 bases line up with TRBD2. There are 19 residues in the CDR3. CDR1 and CDR2 (germline): SEHNR, FQNEAQ (reference sequence). V shed 0 bases, J shed 0 bases, and the junction held 11 bases outside the gene matches. CDR3 protein: CASSLALASGPLAKNIQYF. CDR3 DNA sequence: TGTGCCAGCAGCTTAGCGCTGGCTAGCGGACCTTTAGCCAAAAACATTCAGTACTTC.

In its sample, this clonotype was seen once. The chain couples TRBV12-3 or TRBV12-4 to TRBJ2-5; weak D call: TRBD2 (7 bases). This CDR3 is 16 amino acids long. Trimming cost V 5 bases and J 2 bases, with 18 bases left between them. The CDR3 is CASSPSSGGPQETQYF. The CDR3 nucleotides read TGTGCCAGCAGTCCCTCGTCCGGGGGGCCACAAGAGACCCAGTACTTC.

This clonotype was observed a handful of times. The genes are TRBV2 and TRBJ2-4; TRBD1 aligns across 9 bases. The end of the DNA aligns better with TRBJ2-7, so the J call may be wrong. The CDR3 runs to 14 residues. The germline V gene has CDR1 SNHLY and CDR2 FYNNEI. CDR3 sequence: CASSPGTGHYEQYF. For the CDR3, the DNA is TGTGCCAGCAGTCCCGGGACAGGGCATTACGAGCAGTACTTC.

The rearrangement links TRBV12-3 or TRBV12-4 to TRBJ1-5; D perhaps matches TRBD1 (5 bases). The CDR3 is 17 residues long. V lost 2 bases and J lost 1, with 15 bases in between. The CDR3 DNA sequence: TGTGCCAGCAGTTTAAATCAGGGCACCTCAAGCAATCAGCCCCAGCATTTT. Encoded protein: CASSLNQGTSSNQPQHF.

This clonotype was seen only once. The chain has TRBV10-3 and TRBJ1-1; 7 bases are shared with TRBD1. The CDR3 covers 14 residues. Per germline, CDR1 ENHRY and CDR2 SYGVKD. The V gene end was trimmed by 4 bases and the J gene end by 0 bases; junction bases not matched to a gene: 2. The CDR3 spells CAISVTGVNTEAFF. The DNA of the CDR3 is TGTGCCATCAGTGTAACAGGGGTGAACACTGAAGCTTTCTTT.

The chain recombines TRBV12-3 or TRBV12-4 with TRBJ2-7; 8 bases agree with TRBD1. CDR3 size: 15 residues. Unmatched junction bases numbered 7, after V lost 1 base and J lost 5 bases. The CDR3 protein is CASSLVGTGIHEQYF. CDR3 coding DNA: TGTGCCAGCAGTTTAGTGGGGACAGGTATTCACGAGCAGTACTTC.

On this clonotype itself: One end of the junction does not line up with germline, which may come from a read error. The chain has TRBV12-3 or TRBV12-4 and TRBJ2-6; unclear D gene. The CDR3 sequence is 15 residues long. The CDR3 nucleotides read TGTGCCAGCAGTTCTCCGCTCCCTCCGGCCAACGCCCTGACTTTC. Translating it yields CASSSPLPPANALTF.

V is TRBV12-3 or TRBV12-4 and J is TRBJ2-4; either TRBD1 or TRBD2 may fit D (5 bases each). TRBJ2-5 explains the end of the DNA better; the J call may be wrong. The CDR3 has 15 amino acids. CDR3 nucleotides: TGTGCCAGCAGTTACGCAGGGAGTTTGAGCGAGACCCAGTACTTC. It translates to CASSYAGSLSETQYF.

The CDR3 nucleotides read TGTGCCACTACCGGGACGGTGAATGAAAAACTGTTTTTT. It yields the protein CATTGTVNEKLFF. This chain uses TRBV10-3 with TRBJ1-4; TRBD1 might be the D (5 bases). V was clipped by 10 bases and J by 5 bases, with 14 bases between them. Germline CDR1 ENHRY, CDR2 SYGVKD. CDR3 length equals 13 residues.

This clonotype turned up a few times. The V call is TRBV7-2, the J call TRBJ2-1, with 7 nucleotides matching TRBD2. Germline trimming cut 5 bases from V and 0 bases from J; bases unmatched to any gene: 10. Germline V CDR1 and CDR2: SGHTA, FQGNSA. The CDR3 sequence is 17 residues long. Written as DNA, the CDR3 is TGTGCCAGCAGCATGGGACTGGGCGGGGGCTCCTACAATGAGCAGTTCTTC. Translation: CASSMGLGGGSYNEQFF.

This clonotype was seen a few times. The V and J genes are TRBV6-5 and TRBJ1-2; 7 bases match TRBD1. With V trimmed by 8 bases and J by 6 bases, 6 bases remained unmatched. Germline V lookup: CDR1 MNHEY, CDR2 SVGAGI. The CDR3 totals 12 residues. The CDR3 reads CASGPGGDGYTF. Here the CDR3 DNA reads TGTGCCAGCGGGCCAGGGGGTGATGGCTACACCTTC.

This clonotype was seen only once. The chain links TRBV12-3 or TRBV12-4 to TRBJ1-2, with D possibly being TRBD1 (5 bases). V was trimmed by 0 bases and J by 0 bases, leaving 11 bases between them. The CDR3 length is 16 residues. CDR3 amino acids: CASSLAQGVTNYGYTF. As DNA, the CDR3 is TGTGCCAGCAGTTTAGCGCAAGGGGTTACTAACTATGGCTACACCTTC.

This clonotype was observed a handful of times. V gene TRBV5-6 combines with J gene TRBJ2-3; 10 bases match TRBD2. The CDR3 sequence is 17 residues long. V dropped 0 bases and J dropped 0; count of bases not matched to a gene: 4. CDR1 SGHDT and CDR2 YYEEEE come from the germline V gene. CDR3 in DNA: TGTGCCAGCAGCTTGGTAGGACTAGCGGAAAGCACAGATACGCAGTATTTT. Translation: CASSLVGLAESTDTQYF.

The table lists this clonotype with a count of one. The chain is built from TRBV6-1 and TRBJ2-1; D assignment may be TRBD1 or TRBD2 (5 bases each). The DNA end is more similar to TRBJ2-7, so the J call may be wrong. Germline V CDR1 and CDR2: MNHNS, SASEGT. CDR3 size: 15 residues. The chain's CDR3 is CASSDPGAARYEQYF. In nucleotides, the CDR3 is TGTGCCAGCAGTGACCCCGGGGCAGCGAGGTACGAGCAGTACTTC.